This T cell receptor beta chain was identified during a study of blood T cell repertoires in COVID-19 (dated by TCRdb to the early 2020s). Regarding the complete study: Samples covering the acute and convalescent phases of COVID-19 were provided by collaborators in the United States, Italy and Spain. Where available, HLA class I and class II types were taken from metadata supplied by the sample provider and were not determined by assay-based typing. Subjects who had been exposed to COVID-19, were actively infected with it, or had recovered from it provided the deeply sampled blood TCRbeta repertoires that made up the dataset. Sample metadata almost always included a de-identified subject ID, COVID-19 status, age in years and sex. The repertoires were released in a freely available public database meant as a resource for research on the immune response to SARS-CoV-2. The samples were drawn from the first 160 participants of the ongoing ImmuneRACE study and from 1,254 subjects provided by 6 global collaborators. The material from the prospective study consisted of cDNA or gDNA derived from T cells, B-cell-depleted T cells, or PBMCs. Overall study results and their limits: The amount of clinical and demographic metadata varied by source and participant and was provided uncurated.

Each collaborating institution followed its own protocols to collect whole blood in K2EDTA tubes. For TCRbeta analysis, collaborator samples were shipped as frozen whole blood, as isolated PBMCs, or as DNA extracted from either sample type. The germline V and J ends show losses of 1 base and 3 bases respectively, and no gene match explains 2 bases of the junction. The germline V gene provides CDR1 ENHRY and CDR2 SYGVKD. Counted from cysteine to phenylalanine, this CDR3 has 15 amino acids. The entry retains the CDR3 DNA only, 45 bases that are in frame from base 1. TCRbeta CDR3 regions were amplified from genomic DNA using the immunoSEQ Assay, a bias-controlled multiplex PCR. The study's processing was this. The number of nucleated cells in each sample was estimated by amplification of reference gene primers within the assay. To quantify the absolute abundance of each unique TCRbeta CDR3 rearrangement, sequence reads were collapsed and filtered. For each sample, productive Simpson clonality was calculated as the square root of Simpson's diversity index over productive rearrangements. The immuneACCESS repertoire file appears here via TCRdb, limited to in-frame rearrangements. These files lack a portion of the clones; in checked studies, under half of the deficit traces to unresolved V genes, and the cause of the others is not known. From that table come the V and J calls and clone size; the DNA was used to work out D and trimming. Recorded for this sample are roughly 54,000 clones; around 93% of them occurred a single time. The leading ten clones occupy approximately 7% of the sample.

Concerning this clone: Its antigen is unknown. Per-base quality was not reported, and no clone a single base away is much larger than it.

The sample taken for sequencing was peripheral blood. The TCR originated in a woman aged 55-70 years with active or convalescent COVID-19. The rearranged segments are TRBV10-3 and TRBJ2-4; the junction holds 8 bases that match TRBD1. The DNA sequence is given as TGTGCCATCAGTGAGTTTGACAGGGGCAAAAACATTCAGTACTTC. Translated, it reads CAISEFDRGKNIQYF.